This TCR beta chain derives from a study of T cells after yellow fever vaccination. They built TCR cDNA with 5'RACE template switching, a step that put in a universal primer site and UMIs. TCRdb called the 5' RACE reads again in MiXCR, with one record for every CDR3 protein. The sample holds about 75,000 distinct CDR3 sequences, under 9.5% seen once. The length of the CDR3 is 15 residues. Between the trimmed V and J ends, which lost 6 bases and 10 bases, there was a span of 24 bases. Germline assignment: CDR1 MNHNS and CDR2 SASEGT. A few counts support this clonotype. The sequencing used CD8+ T cells sorted from PBMCs, collected 10 days after the first yellow fever vaccination. V gene TRBV6-1 combines with J gene TRBJ1-1; the D is unclear. This clonotype originated in a man aged 18 to 35 who received the YFV17D yellow fever vaccine. The CDR3 DNA sequence: TGTGCCAGCAGCCTCACCCCGGGCGGTGGCGGTCCAGCTTTCTTT. Translated: CASSLTPGGGGPAFF.